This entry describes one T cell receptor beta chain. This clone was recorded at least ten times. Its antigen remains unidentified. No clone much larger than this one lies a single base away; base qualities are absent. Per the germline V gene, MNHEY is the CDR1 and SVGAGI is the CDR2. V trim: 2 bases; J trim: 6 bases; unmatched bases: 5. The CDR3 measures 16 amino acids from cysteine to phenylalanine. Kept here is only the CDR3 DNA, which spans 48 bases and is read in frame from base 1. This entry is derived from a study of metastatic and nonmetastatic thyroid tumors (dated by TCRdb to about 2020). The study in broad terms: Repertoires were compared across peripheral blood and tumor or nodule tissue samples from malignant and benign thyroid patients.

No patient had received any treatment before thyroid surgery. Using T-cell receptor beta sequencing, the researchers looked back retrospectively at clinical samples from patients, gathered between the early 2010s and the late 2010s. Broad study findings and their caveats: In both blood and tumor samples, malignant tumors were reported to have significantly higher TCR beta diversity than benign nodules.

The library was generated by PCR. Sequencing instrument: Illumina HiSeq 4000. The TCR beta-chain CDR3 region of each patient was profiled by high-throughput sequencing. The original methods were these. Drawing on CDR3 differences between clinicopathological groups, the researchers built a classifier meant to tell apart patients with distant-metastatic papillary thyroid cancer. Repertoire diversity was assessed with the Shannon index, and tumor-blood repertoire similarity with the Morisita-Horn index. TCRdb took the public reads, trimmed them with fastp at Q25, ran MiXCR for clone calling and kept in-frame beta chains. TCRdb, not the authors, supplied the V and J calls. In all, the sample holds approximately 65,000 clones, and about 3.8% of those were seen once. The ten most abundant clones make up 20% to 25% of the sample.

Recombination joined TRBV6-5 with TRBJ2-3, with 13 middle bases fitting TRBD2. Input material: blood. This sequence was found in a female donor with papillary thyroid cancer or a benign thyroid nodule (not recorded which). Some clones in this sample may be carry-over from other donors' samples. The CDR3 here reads CASSYGTSGMSDTQYF. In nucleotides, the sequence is TGTGCCAGCAGTTACGGGACTAGCGGGATGTCGGATACGCAGTATTTT.